This T cell receptor beta chain was sequenced in a study of blood T cell repertoires in COVID-19. Study-wide context: Whether acute or convalescent, the COVID-19 samples came from the United States, Italy and Spain. Sample material is recorded as cDNA or gDNA derived from T cells, B-cell-depleted T cells, or PBMCs.

This clone was seen once. Original handling: Reference gene primer amplification in the assay estimated nucleated cell counts. Sequencing used immunoSEQ multiplex PCR; TCRdb keeps in-frame clones, though not all of them. The V and J calls and the clone size are those of that table, but D and trimming were determined from the DNA. The sample contains about 360,000 clones, about 88% of which appear only once. This receptor was identified in a human donor in a cohort sampled during active COVID-19. Material for sequencing was peripheral blood.

Written as DNA, the CDR3 is TGTGCCATCAGTGATCTCCCTGAGCGGACGCAGTATTTT. Residues: CAISDLPERTQYF. J is TRBJ2-3 and V is TRBV10-3, with a possible D match to TRBD2 (5 bases). This CDR3 contains 13 residues. Germline CDR1 ENHRY, CDR2 SYGVKD. V lost 3 bases to trimming and J lost 9 bases, with 13 bases between them.